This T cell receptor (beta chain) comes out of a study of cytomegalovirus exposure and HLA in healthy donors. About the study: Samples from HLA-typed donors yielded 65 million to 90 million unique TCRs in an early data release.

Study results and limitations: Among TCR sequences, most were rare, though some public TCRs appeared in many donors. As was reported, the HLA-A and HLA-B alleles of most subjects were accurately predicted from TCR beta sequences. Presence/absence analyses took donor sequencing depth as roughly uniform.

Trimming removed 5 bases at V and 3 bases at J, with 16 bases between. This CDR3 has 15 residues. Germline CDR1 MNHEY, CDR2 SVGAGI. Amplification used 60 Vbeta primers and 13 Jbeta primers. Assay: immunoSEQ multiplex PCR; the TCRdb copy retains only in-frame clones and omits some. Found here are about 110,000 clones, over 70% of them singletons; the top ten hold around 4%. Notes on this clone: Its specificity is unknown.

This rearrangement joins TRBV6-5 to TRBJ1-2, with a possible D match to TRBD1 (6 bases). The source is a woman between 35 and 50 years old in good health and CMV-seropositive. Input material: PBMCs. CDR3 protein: CASSPGEGGYYGYTF. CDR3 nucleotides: TGTGCCAGCAGTCCGGGGGAGGGGGGATACTATGGCTACACCTTC.